This is a list of T cell receptor beta chains from one sample in a study of naive and memory T cell subsets. TCRdb independently ran MiXCR on the UMI-ligation and nested PCR reads; one entry per CDR3 protein. The sample consists of over 90,000 distinct CDR3 sequences, approximately 10% of them appearing once. Sequencing input: naive CD4+ T cells from blood. All receptors derive from a human donor in good health. CDR3s include the opening cysteine and the closing phenylalanine or tryptophan. Each record gives: J gene, D gene, V gene, clone size, CDR3 DNA, CDR3 protein. D genes are given only for firm matches. Part of the rows lack a size; the others show once, few, many or a class for expanded clones.

TRBJ1-5 | NA | TRBV6-2/TRBV6-3 | few | TGTGCCAGCACCCAAGAACCTACAGGGCCTGGGAATCAGCCCCAGCATTTT | CASTQEPTGPGNQPQHF
TRBJ2-1 | NA | TRBV12-3/TRBV12-4 | NA | TGTGCCAGCAGCCGCAACTGGGCGGGTAGCTCCTACAATGAGCAGTTCTTC | CASSRNWAGSSYNEQFF
TRBJ1-1 | NA | TRBV28 | NA | TGTGCCAGCAGTCCCTACCCCCCCACTGAAGCTTTCTTT | CASSPYPPTEAFF
TRBJ1-1 | NA | TRBV18 | NA | TGTGCCAGCTCACCAGGGACGGATCAAGCTTTCTTT | CASSPGTDQAFF
TRBJ2-5 | NA | TRBV20-1 | few | TGCAGTGCGAGTCGGGCCCTCCAAGAGACCCAGTACTTC | CSASRALQETQYF
TRBJ2-4 | NA | TRBV11-2 | many | TGTGCCAGCAGCGGGGTGGCCAAAAACATTCAGTACTTC | CASSGVAKNIQYF
TRBJ1-6 | TRBD1 | TRBV7-9 | NA | TGTGCCAGCAGCTTAGCCGCAGGGGGTATGCTAGGTTCACCCCTCCACTTT | CASSLAAGGMLGSPLHF
TRBJ2-7 | NA | TRBV12-3/TRBV12-4 | many | TGTGCCAGCAGTTCAAGCCGGGATACAGACCGCTACGAGCAGTACTTC | CASSSSRDTDRYEQYF
TRBJ2-2 | NA | TRBV24-1 | many | TGTGCCACCAGTGAGGGGGGAGCGACCACCGGGGAGCTGTTTTTT | CATSEGGATTGELFF
TRBJ2-7 | TRBD2 | TRBV20-1 | many | TGCAGTGCTAGAGATACGCGCGGGAGCTACGAGCAGTACTTC | CSARDTRGSYEQYF
TRBJ2-1 | NA | TRBV7-9 | NA | TGTGCCAGCAGCCACCCCGGGGGACTGGCGCAGTTCTTC | CASSHPGGLAQFF
TRBJ2-2 | NA | TRBV6-2/TRBV6-3 | many | TGTGCCAGCCGTAACGTGGGTAACACCGGGGAGCTGTTTTTT | CASRNVGNTGELFF
TRBJ2-2 | NA | TRBV29-1 | many | TGCAGCGTCCGACCGCTATATCCCGGGGAGCTGTTTTTT | CSVRPLYPGELFF
TRBJ2-3 | TRBD2 | TRBV27 | NA | TGTGCCAGCAGTTTAAGTCTAGCGGGGGGGCCAGGAGATACGCAGTATTTT | CASSLSLAGGPGDTQYF
TRBJ2-1 | NA | TRBV20-1 | many | TGCAGTGCTACCCAAAACTACAATGAGCAGTTCTTC | CSATQNYNEQFF
TRBJ2-1 | TRBD1 | TRBV18 | few | TGTGCCAGCTCCTCTTTGGGACAGGGGGCATCTAATGAGCAGTTCTTC | CASSSLGQGASNEQFF
TRBJ1-5 | TRBD1 | TRBV7-9 | few | TGTGCCAGCAGCGGTGGGACAGAAGATCAGCCCCAGCATTTT | CASSGGTEDQPQHF
TRBJ1-5 | TRBD1 | TRBV3-1 | many | TGTGCCAGCAGCCAAGAGGGGACAGAGAGAAATCAGCCCCAGCATTTT | CASSQEGTERNQPQHF
TRBJ2-1 | TRBD2 | TRBV7-2 | NA | TGTGCCAGCAGCCCTCCGGGACTAGTATCCAATGAGCAGTTCTTC | CASSPPGLVSNEQFF
TRBJ2-7 | NA | TRBV24-1 | many | TGTGCCACCAGTGGATCGTCCTACGAGCAGTACTTC | CATSGSSYEQYF
TRBJ2-7 | TRBD2 | TRBV12-3/TRBV12-4 | many | TGTGCCAGCAGTTTAGTAGCGGGAGTCTCCTACGAGCAGTACTTC | CASSLVAGVSYEQYF
TRBJ2-4 | NA | TRBV12-3/TRBV12-4 | few | TGTGCCAGCACCCCAACTGGGGGAAACATTCAGTACTTC | CASTPTGGNIQYF
TRBJ1-3 | NA | TRBV12-3/TRBV12-4 | many | TGTGCCAGCAGTTTAAAAAACACCATATATTTT | CASSLKNTIYF
TRBJ2-3 | NA | TRBV12-3/TRBV12-4 | few | TGTGCCAGCAGTTTTAGTAGCCCGACCTTCACAGATACGCAGTATTTT | CASSFSSPTFTDTQYF
TRBJ2-7 | NA | TRBV7-6 | many | TGTGCCAGCAGCTTAGGGGGCGCGGGCTACGAGCAGTACTTC | CASSLGGAGYEQYF
TRBJ1-6 | NA | TRBV7-3 | NA | TGTGCCAGCAGCTTATCGACGCGGGGTAATTCACCCCTCCACTTT | CASSLSTRGNSPLHF
TRBJ2-7 | NA | TRBV27 | NA | TGTGCCAGCAGTTTTTGGGGCAGGGGTGAAGAGCAGTACTTC | CASSFWGRGEEQYF